This entry lists 18 T cell receptor beta chains sequenced from one sample in a study of CD8 T cells in Susac syndrome. RNA amounts of about 0.5 to 1 ug underwent reverse transcription with random hexamers. TCRdb analysed the immunoSEQ multiplex PCR reads with MiXCR anew, one entry per CDR3 protein. The profile covers over 350,000 distinct CDR3 sequences, with around 83% appearing a single time and around 0.12% taken by the ten largest. Sequenced: CD8+ T cells from PBMCs. These receptors were obtained from a human donor with multiple sclerosis.

This clonotype was found once. One end of the junction varies from germline; a read error may be responsible. The chain recombines TRBV6-2 or TRBV6-3 with TRBJ2-1, with a tentative D call TRBD2 (7 bases). CDR3 size: 11 residues. Germline values: CDR1 MNHEY, CDR2 SVGEGT. CDR3 bases: TGTGCCAGCAGTCCCGGACTAGGGGGGGTCTTC. The encoded protein is CASSPGLGGVF.

This chain joins TRBV6-5 and TRBJ1-3; D may be TRBD1 (5 bases). V was shortened by 8 bases and J by 0 bases, with 14 bases between the two germline ends. Germline CDR1 MNHEY, CDR2 SVGAGI. The CDR3 runs to 15 residues. The CDR3 protein is CASYPQDVSGNTIYF. The CDR3 DNA reads TGTGCCAGCTACCCACAGGACGTCTCTGGAAACACCATATATTTT.

Only one count was recorded for this clonotype. The chain links TRBV29-1 to TRBJ2-3; a weak D match, TRBD2 (7 bases). This CDR3 contains 13 residues. Trimming removed 7 bases at V and 1 base at J, with 12 bases between. Germline lookup yields CDR1 SQVTM and CDR2 ANQGSEA. In nucleotides, the CDR3 is TGCAGCGCGGAGGGGGGGGGCACAGATACGCAGTATTTT. The encoded protein is CSAEGGGTDTQYF.

The gene calls are TRBV9 and TRBJ2-1; TRBD2 matches 7 bases. The germline V gene encodes CDR1 SGDLS and CDR2 YYNGEE. This CDR3 has 15 residues. The trim removed 4 bases at V and 12 bases at J, leaving 16 bases unmatched. The CDR3 loop is CASSSPTSPRGVQFF. CDR3 in DNA: TGTGCCAGCAGCAGCCCGACTAGCCCCCGGGGCGTGCAGTTCTTC.

This clonotype was recorded once. The chain recombines TRBV14 with TRBJ2-7; TRBD1 matches 9 bases. Germline V lookup: CDR1 SGHDN, CDR2 FVKESK. V lost 0 bases to trimming and J lost 10 bases; unmatched junction nucleotides: 13. This CDR3 spans 16 amino acids. Here the CDR3 reads CASSQESIWTGVGQYF. The CDR3 DNA reads TGTGCCAGCAGCCAAGAAAGTATCTGGACAGGGGTAGGACAGTACTTC.

The genes are TRBV20-1 and TRBJ2-5; D gene ambiguous. The CDR3 has 14 amino acids. V lost 2 bases and J 11 bases, leaving 21 bases between the germline ends. Germline CDR1 DFQATT, CDR2 SNEGSKA (reference sequence). The CDR3 loop reads CSARRRSSKVAQYF. CDR3 in DNA: TGCAGTGCTAGAAGGCGATCATCAAAGGTAGCTCAGTACTTC.

The V gene is TRBV5-1, the J gene TRBJ2-5; TRBD1 agrees at 10 bases. V shed 2 bases, J shed 2 bases, and the junction held 6 bases outside the gene matches. Germline values: CDR1 SGHRS, CDR2 YFSETQ. The CDR3 runs 16 residues. The CDR3 DNA reads TGCGCCAGCAGCTTATGGGGACAGGGGAGTCAAGAGACCCAGTACTTC. It encodes CASSLWGQGSQETQYF.

In the case of this clonotype: The junction does not match germline at one end; this may be a read error. The V gene is TRBV27, the J gene TRBJ2-1; 9 nucleotides match TRBD2. The V gene's germline CDR1 is MNHEY and CDR2 SMNVEV (reference sequence). The CDR3 consists of 14 residues. This CDR3 is CASSRGTSYDEQFF. CDR3 nucleotide sequence: TGTGCCAGCAGCCGCGGGACTAGCTACGATGAGCAGTTCTTC.

The V gene is TRBV20-1, the J gene TRBJ2-5; 9 bases are shared with TRBD2. The germline V gene has CDR1 DFQATT and CDR2 SNEGSKA (reference sequence). The length of the CDR3 is 15 residues. J was trimmed by 1 base and V by 6 bases; bases with no gene match: 9. CDR3 coding DNA: TGCAGTGCGGTGGTAGCGGGAGTTGCCCAAGAGACCCAGTACTTC. It encodes CSAVVAGVAQETQYF.

The chain employs TRBV30 and TRBJ1-1; 8 nucleotides align to TRBD1. After removal of 5 bases from V and 5 bases from J, the junction contained 4 bases not matched to a gene. Germline-derived CDR1 and CDR2 are GTSNPN and SVGIG (reference sequence). The CDR3 has 12 amino acids. Here the CDR3 reads CAWAWTGTEAFF. In DNA form, the CDR3 reads TGTGCCTGGGCTTGGACAGGGACTGAAGCTTTCTTT.

The V call is TRBV28, the J call TRBJ2-7, with TRBD1 as a possible D gene (6 bases). The CDR3 extends over 14 amino acids. Trimming cost V 7 bases and J 2 bases, with 15 bases left between them. Germline V gene data show CDR1 as MDHEN and CDR2 as SYDVKM. DNA for the CDR3: TGTGCCAGCACGCAGCAGGGGCGCCCCTACGAGCAGTACTTC. Translating it yields CASTQQGRPYEQYF. Variable domain in full (rest from reference TRBV28 and TRBJ2-7): DVKVTQSSRYLVKRTGEKVFLECVQDMDHENMFWYRQDPGLGLRLIYFSYDVKMKEKGDIPEGYSVSREKKERFSLILESASTNQTSMYLCASTQQGRPYEQYFGPGTRLTVT.

This clonotype was seen a few times. The V gene is TRBV6-6, the J gene TRBJ2-1; D unclear. Looked up from germline, CDR1 is MNHNY and CDR2 is SVGAGI (reference sequence). V gave up 0 bases and J gave up 5 bases, with 8 bases separating them. CDR3 size: 14 residues. Written as DNA, the CDR3 is TGTGCCAGCAGTTACTCGACACCGGACAATGAGCAGTTCTTC. Its translation is CASSYSTPDNEQFF.

The chain couples TRBV4-2 to TRBJ2-7; D possibly uses TRBD1 or TRBD2 (6 bases each). Looked up from germline, CDR1 is LGHNA and CDR2 is YNFKEQ. The CDR3 is made up of 15 amino acids. The germline V and J ends were trimmed by 0 bases and 0 bases, with 9 bases remaining between them. The CDR3 is CASSQERGPSYEQYF. CDR3 nucleotides: TGTGCCAGCAGCCAAGAACGGGGGCCCTCCTACGAGCAGTACTTC.

The CDR3, as DNA: TGTGCCAGCAGTTACTCGATGGCCGGGGAGCTGTTTTTT. Its protein product is CASSYSMAGELFF. V usage is TRBV6-5 and J usage is TRBJ2-2; D is unclear. The CDR3 is 13 amino acids. Per germline, CDR1 MNHEY and CDR2 SVGAGI. The V gene lost 0 bases and the J gene lost 6 bases, with 5 bases spanning the gap.

This chain connects TRBV9 to TRBJ2-1; 11 positions match TRBD2. The J segment lost 8 bases and the V segment lost 1 base, leaving 8 bases of the junction unmatched. Germline CDR1 and CDR2: SGDLS and YYNGEE. The CDR3 length is 16 residues. The CDR3 loop reads CASSVSTSGSVYEQFF. Here the CDR3 DNA reads TGTGCCAGCAGCGTAAGTACTAGCGGGAGTGTCTATGAGCAGTTCTTC.

The CDR3 DNA is TGCGCCAGCAGCCAAACGGCAGGGAGCTTTGAGGGGGAGCAGTACTTC. Translated: CASSQTAGSFEGEQYF. The rearrangement links TRBV4-1 to TRBJ2-7, with D perhaps matching TRBD1 or TRBD2 (5 bases each). This CDR3 is 16 amino acids long. From germline, CDR1 is MGHRA and CDR2 YSYEKL. V was cut by 2 bases and J by 7 bases, with 21 bases left in between.

The chain employs TRBV5-1 and TRBJ2-7; D is perhaps TRBD1 (6 bases). Germline V gene lookup returns CDR1 SGHRS and CDR2 YFSETQ. Trimming took off 2 bases at V and 1 base at J, with 13 bases between the two ends. The length of the CDR3 is 15 residues. The CDR3 region is CASSLTGQKSYEQYF. CDR3 nucleotide sequence: TGCGCCAGCAGCTTAACCGGACAGAAATCCTACGAGCAGTACTTC.

The rearrangement links TRBV14 to TRBJ1-1; D is possibly TRBD1 (5 bases). Germline loops: CDR1 SGHDN, CDR2 FVKESK. This CDR3 spans 16 amino acids. Trimming left V 0 bases short and J 5 bases short, with 16 bases between. The CDR3 reads CASSQDLGGIWTEAFF. In nucleotides, the CDR3 is TGTGCCAGCAGCCAAGATTTGGGGGGAATATGGACTGAAGCTTTCTTT.